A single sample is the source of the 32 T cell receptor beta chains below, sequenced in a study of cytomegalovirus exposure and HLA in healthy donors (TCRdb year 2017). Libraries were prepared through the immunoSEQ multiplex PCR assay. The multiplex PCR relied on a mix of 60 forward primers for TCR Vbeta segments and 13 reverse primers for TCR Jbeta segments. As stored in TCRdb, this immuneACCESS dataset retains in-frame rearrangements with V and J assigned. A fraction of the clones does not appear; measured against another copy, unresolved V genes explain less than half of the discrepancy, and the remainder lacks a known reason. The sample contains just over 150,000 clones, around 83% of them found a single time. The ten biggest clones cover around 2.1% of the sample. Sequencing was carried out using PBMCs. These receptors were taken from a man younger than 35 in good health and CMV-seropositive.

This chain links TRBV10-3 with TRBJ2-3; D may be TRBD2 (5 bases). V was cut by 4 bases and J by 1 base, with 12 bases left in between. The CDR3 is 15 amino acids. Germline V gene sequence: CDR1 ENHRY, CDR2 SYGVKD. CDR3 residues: CAISGPGRGTDTQYF. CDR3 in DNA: TGTGCCATCAGTGGCCCTGGGCGGGGCACAGATACGCAGTATTTT.

The CDR3 DNA follows: TGCGCCAGCAGCCCGGTACAGGGGGCTACCTACGAGCAGTACTTC. This codes for CASSPVQGATYEQYF. The V gene is TRBV5-1, the J gene TRBJ2-7; 9 positions match TRBD1. After removal of 4 bases from V and 2 bases from J, the junction contained 7 bases not matched to a gene. The CDR3 extends over 15 amino acids. Germline V gene sequence: CDR1 SGHRS, CDR2 YFSETQ.

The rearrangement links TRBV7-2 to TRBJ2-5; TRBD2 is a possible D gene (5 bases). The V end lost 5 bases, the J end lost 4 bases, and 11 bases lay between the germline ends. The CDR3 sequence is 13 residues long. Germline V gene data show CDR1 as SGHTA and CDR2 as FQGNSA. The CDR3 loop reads CASSPGVLETQYF. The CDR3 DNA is TGTGCCAGCAGCCCCGGGGTCTTAGAGACCCAGTACTTC. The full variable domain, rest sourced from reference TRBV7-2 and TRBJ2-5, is GAGVSQSPSNKVTEKGKDVELRCDPISGHTALYWYRQSLGQGLEFLIYFQGNSAPDKSGLPSDRFSAERTGGSVSTLTIQRTQQEDSAVYLCASSPGVLETQYFGPGTRLLVL.

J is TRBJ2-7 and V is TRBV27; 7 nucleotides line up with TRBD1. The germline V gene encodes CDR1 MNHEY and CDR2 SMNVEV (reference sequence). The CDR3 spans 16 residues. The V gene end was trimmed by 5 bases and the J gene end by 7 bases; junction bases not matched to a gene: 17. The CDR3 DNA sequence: TGTGCCAGCAGTCCCGAGACAGGGTTCAAGCGCGAGGAGCAGTACTTC. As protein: CASSPETGFKREEQYF.

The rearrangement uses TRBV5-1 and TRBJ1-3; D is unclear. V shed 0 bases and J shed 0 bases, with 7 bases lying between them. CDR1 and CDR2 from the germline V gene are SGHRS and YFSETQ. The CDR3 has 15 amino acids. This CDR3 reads CASSLDSTSGNTIYF. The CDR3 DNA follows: TGCGCCAGCAGCTTGGACAGTACCTCTGGAAACACCATATATTTT.

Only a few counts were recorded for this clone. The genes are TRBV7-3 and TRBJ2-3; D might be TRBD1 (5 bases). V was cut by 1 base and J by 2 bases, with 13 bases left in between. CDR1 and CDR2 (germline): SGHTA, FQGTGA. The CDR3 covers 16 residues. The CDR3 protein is CASSLNPRTTTDTQYF. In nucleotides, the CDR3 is TGTGCCAGCAGCTTAAACCCTCGGACAACCACAGATACGCAGTATTTT.

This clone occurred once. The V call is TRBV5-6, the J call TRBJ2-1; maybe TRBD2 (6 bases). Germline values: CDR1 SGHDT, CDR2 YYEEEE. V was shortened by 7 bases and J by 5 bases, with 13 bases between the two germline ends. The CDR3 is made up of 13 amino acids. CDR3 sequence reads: CASGVAGNNEQFF. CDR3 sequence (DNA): TGTGCCAGCGGGGTGGCGGGAAACAATGAGCAGTTCTTC.

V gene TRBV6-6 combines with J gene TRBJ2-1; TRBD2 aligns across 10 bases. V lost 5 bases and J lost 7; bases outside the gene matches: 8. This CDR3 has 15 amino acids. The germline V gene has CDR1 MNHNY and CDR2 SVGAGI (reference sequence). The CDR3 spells CASSQTSGAGNEQFF. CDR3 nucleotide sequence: TGTGCCAGCAGTCAAACTAGCGGGGCGGGAAATGAGCAGTTCTTC.

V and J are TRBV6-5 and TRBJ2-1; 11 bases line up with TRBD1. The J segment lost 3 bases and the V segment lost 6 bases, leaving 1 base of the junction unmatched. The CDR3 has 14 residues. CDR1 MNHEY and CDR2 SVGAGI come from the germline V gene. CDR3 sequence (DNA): TGTGCCAGCAGGGGACAGGGGGGCTACAATGAGCAGTTCTTC. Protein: CASRGQGGYNEQFF.

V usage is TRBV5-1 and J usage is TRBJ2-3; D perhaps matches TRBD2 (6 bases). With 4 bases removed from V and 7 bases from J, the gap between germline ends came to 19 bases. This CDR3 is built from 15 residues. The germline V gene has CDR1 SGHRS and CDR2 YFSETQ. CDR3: CASSGGAGTGNTQYF. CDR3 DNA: TGCGCCAGCAGCGGAGGGGCAGGGACCGGTAATACGCAGTATTTT.

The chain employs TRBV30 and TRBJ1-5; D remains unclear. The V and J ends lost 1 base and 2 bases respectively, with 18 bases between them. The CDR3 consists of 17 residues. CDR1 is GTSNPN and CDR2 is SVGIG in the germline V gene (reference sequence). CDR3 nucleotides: TGTGCCTGGAGTGCAATCCGCACCACCGGGGGCAATCAGCCCCAGCATTTT. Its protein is CAWSAIRTTGGNQPQHF.

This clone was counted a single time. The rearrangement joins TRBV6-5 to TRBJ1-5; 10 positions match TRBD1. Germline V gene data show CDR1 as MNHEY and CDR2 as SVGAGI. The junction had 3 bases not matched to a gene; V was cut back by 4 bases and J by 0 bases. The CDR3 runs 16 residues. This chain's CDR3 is CASSLRTGGSNQPQHF. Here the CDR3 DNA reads TGTGCCAGCAGTTTACGGACAGGGGGTAGCAATCAGCCCCAGCATTTT.

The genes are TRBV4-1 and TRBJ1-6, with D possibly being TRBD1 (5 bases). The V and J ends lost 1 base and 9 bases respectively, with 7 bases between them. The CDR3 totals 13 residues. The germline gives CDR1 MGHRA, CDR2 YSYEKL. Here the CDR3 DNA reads TGCGCCAGCAGCCAAGTGGGGGGTTCACCCCTCCACTTT. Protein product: CASSQVGGSPLHF.

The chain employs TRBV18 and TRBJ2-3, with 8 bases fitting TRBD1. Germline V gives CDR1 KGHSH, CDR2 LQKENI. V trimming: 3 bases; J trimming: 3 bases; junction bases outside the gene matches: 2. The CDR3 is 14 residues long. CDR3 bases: TGTGCCAGCTCACCCAGGACAGGGACAGATACGCAGTATTTT. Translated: CASSPRTGTDTQYF.

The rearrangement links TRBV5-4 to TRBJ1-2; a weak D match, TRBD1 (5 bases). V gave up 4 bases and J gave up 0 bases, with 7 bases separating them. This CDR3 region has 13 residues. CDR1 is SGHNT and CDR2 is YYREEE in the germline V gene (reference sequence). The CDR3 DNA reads TGTGCCAGCAGCGACAGTACTAACTATGGCTACACCTTC. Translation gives CASSDSTNYGYTF.

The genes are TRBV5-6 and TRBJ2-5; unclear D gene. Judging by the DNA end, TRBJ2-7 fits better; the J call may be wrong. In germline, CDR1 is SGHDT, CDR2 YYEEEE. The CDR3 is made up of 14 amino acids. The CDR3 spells CASSLDSSSYEQYF. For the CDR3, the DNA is TGTGCCAGCAGCTTGGATAGCAGCTCCTACGAGCAGTACTTC.

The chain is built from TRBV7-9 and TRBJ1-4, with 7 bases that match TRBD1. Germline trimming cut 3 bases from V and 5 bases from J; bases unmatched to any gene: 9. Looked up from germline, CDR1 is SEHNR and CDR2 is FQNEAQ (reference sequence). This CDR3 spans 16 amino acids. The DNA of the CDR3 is TGTGCCAGCAGCTTTCCCGGACAGGAGAGAAATGAAAAACTGTTTTTT. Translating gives CASSFPGQERNEKLFF.

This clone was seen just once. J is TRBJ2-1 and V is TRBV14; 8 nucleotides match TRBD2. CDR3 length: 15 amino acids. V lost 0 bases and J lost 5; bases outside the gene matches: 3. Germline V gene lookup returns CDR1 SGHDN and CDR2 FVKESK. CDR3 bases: TGTGCCAGCAGCCAAGACGGGACTAGGAACAATGAGCAGTTCTTC. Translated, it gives CASSQDGTRNNEQFF.

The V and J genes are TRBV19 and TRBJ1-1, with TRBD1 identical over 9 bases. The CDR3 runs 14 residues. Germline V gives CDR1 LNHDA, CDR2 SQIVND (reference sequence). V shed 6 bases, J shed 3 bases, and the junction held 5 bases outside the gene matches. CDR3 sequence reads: CASRYWTGDTEAFF. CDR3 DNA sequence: TGTGCCAGTAGGTATTGGACAGGGGACACTGAAGCTTTCTTT.

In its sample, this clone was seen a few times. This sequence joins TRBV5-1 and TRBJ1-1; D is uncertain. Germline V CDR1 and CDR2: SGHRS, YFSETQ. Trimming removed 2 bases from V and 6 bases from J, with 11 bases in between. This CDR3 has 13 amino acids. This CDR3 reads CASSFDGRAEAFF. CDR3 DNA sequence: TGCGCCAGCAGCTTTGATGGGAGGGCTGAAGCTTTCTTT.

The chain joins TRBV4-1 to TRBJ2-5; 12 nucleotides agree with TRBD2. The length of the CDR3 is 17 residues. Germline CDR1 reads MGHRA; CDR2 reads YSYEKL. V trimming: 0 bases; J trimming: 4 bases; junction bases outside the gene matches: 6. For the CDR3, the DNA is TGCGCCAGCAGCCAAGATCGGGAGACTAGCGGGGGAGAGACCCAGTACTTC. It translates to CASSQDRETSGGETQYF.

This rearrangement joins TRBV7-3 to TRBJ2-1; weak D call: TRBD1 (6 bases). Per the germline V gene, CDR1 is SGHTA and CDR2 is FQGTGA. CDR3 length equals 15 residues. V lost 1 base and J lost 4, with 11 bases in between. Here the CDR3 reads CASSLMVRGYNEQFF. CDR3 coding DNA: TGTGCCAGCAGCTTAATGGTCAGGGGTTACAATGAGCAGTTCTTC.

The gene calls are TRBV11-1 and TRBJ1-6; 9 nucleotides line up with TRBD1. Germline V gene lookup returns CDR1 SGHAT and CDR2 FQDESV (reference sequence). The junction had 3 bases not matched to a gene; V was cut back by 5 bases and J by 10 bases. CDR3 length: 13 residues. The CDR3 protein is CASSGTGPSPLHF. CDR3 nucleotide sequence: TGTGCCAGCAGCGGGACAGGGCCCTCACCCCTCCACTTT.

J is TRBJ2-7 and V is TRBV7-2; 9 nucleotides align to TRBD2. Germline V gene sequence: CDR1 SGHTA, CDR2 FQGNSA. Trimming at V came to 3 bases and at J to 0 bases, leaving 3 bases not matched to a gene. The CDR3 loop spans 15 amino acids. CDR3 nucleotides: TGTGCCAGCAGCTTGAGCGGGGGGTTCTCCTACGAGCAGTACTTC. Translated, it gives CASSLSGGFSYEQYF.

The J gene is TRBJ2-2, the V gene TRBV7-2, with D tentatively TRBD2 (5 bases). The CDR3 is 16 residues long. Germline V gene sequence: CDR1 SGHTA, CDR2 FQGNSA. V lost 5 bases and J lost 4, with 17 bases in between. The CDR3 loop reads CASSLLIGVGTGELFF. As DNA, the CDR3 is TGTGCCAGCAGCCTTCTGATCGGGGTCGGCACCGGGGAGCTGTTTTTT.

The chain's CDR3 is CASSFGGFDTQYF. The CDR3 DNA is TGTGCCAGCAGCTTCGGCGGGTTCGATACGCAGTATTTT. V is TRBV7-8 and J is TRBJ2-3; tentatively, D is TRBD2 (5 bases). V was pared by 3 bases and J by 6 bases, with 10 bases between. The CDR3 length is 13 residues. Germline CDR1 is SGHVS and CDR2 is FQNEAQ.

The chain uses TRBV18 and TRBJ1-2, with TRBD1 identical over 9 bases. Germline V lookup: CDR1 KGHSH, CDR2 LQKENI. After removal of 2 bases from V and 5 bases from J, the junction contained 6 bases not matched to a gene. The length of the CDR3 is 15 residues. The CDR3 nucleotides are TGTGCCAGCTCACCAGGACAGGGGATCTCTTATGGCTACACCTTC. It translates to CASSPGQGISYGYTF.

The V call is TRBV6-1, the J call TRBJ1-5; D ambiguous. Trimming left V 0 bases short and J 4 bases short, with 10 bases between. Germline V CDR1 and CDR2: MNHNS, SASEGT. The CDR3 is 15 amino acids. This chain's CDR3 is CASSEAAGPNQPQHF. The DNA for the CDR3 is TGTGCCAGCAGTGAAGCGGCTGGGCCGAATCAGCCCCAGCATTTT.

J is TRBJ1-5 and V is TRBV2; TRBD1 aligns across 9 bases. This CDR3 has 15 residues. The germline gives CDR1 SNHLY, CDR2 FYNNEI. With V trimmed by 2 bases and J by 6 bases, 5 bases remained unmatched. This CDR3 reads CASSEMRDRAQPQHF. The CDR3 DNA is TGTGCCAGCAGTGAAATGAGGGACAGGGCTCAGCCCCAGCATTTT. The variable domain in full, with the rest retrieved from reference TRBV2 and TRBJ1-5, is EPEVTQTPSHQVTQMGQEVILRCVPISNHLYFYWYRQILGQKVEFLVSFYNNEISEKSEIFDDQFSVERPDGSNFTLKIRSTKLEDSAMYFCASSEMRDRAQPQHFGDGTRLSIL.

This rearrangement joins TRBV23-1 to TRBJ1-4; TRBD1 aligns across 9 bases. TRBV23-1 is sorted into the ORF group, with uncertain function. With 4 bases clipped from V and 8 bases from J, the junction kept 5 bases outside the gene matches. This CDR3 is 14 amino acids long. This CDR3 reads CASSPYRGREKLFF. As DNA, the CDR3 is TGCGCCAGCAGTCCGTACAGGGGGCGAGAAAAACTGTTTTTT.

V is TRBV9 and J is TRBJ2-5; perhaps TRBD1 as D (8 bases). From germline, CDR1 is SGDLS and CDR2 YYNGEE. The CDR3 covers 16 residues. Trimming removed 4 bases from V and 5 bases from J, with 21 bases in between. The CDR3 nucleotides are TGTGCCAGCAGCCCAGGACAGGGCGGGAGTGGGGAGACCCAGTACTTC. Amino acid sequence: CASSPGQGGSGETQYF.

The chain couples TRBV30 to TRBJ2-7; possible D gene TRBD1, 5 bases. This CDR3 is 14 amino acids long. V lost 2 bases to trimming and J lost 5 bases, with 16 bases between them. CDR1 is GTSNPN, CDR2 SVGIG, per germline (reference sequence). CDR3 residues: CAWSLRGALHEQYF. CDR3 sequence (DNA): TGTGCCTGGAGTCTGCGTGGGGCCCTCCACGAGCAGTACTTC.